The 21 T cell receptor beta chains listed next were all sequenced from one sample in a study of technical replicates of blood from several donors. Only in-frame clones appear in the TCRdb table, and some are missing; sequencing was by immunoSEQ multiplex PCR. This sample has 65,000 to 90,000 clones, with 90% found just once. The sequenced material came from PBMCs. The receptors originated from a human donor in good health. Some clones in this sample may be carry-over from other donors' samples.

The V gene is TRBV9, the J gene TRBJ2-1, with 11 bases identical to TRBD1. CDR3 length: 17 residues. Unmatched junction bases numbered 10, after V lost 6 bases and J lost 2 bases. Per germline, CDR1 SGDLS and CDR2 YYNGEE. The CDR3 bases are TGTGCCAGCACCCGAAGGGAGGGACAGGGGGCCTACAATGAGCAGTTCTTC. Translation gives CASTRREGQGAYNEQFF.

This clone has only a few counts. CDR3 bases: TGTGCCATCAGTGACCAGGACAGGGGGGGCTATGGCTACACCTTC. This sequence encodes CAISDQDRGGYGYTF. The J gene is TRBJ1-2, the V gene TRBV10-3; 10 nucleotides match TRBD1. J gave up 4 bases and V 3 bases, and 5 bases lay outside the gene matches. The CDR3 has 15 residues. Germline V CDR1 and CDR2: ENHRY, SYGVKD.

This chain uses TRBV7-3 with TRBJ2-1; 8 bases are a match to TRBD2. Germline CDR1 and CDR2: SGHTA and FQGTGA. V shed 2 bases and J 9 bases; nucleotides not matched to a gene: 3. There are 13 residues in the CDR3. The CDR3 spells CASSLAGGSEQFF. CDR3 DNA: TGTGCCAGCAGCTTAGCGGGGGGTTCTGAGCAGTTCTTC.

The genes are TRBV4-2 and TRBJ2-5; possibly TRBD2 for D (6 bases). The CDR3 runs 13 residues. The germline V and J ends were trimmed by 1 base and 7 bases, with 10 bases remaining between them. Germline CDR1 LGHNA, CDR2 YNFKEQ. The CDR3 reads CASSQVGGMTQYF. DNA of the CDR3: TGTGCCAGCAGCCAAGTGGGCGGGATGACCCAGTACTTC.

This sequence joins TRBV2 and TRBJ1-3; D might be TRBD1 (6 bases). The CDR3 consists of 14 residues. Between the trimmed V and J ends, which lost 7 bases and 1 base, there was a span of 11 bases. Germline values: CDR1 SNHLY, CDR2 FYNNEI. CDR3 residues: CASTEGGSGNTIYF. CDR3 coding DNA: TGTGCCAGCACGGAAGGGGGATCTGGAAACACCATATATTTT. The full variable domain, completed using reference TRBV2 and TRBJ1-3, is EPEVTQTPSHQVTQMGQEVILRCVPISNHLYFYWYRQILGQKVEFLVSFYNNEISEKSEIFDDQFSVERPDGSNFTLKIRSTKLEDSAMYFCASTEGGSGNTIYFGEGSWLTVV.

V is TRBV9 and J is TRBJ2-7; D gene unclear. Germline V gives CDR1 SGDLS, CDR2 YYNGEE. This CDR3 comprises 14 residues. V lost 0 bases and J 1 base, leaving 8 bases between the germline ends. CDR3 sequence reads: CASSVEAESYEQYF. The DNA of the CDR3 is TGTGCCAGCAGCGTAGAAGCCGAATCCTACGAGCAGTACTTC. Supplemented by reference TRBV9 and TRBJ2-7, the full variable domain reads DSGVTQTPKHLITATGQRVTLRCSPRSGDLSVYWYQQSLDQGLQFLIQYYNGEERAKGNILERFSAQQFPDLHSELNLSSLELGDSALYFCASSVEAESYEQYFGPGTRLTVT.

J is TRBJ2-6 and V is TRBV5-6; D ambiguous. The CDR3 has 14 residues. Trimming left V 2 bases short and J 0 bases short, with 3 bases between. Germline V gene data show CDR1 as SGHDT and CDR2 as YYEEEE. CDR3 region: CASSFLSGANVLTF. CDR3 coding DNA: TGTGCCAGCAGCTTCCTCTCTGGGGCCAACGTCCTGACTTTC. Variable domain in full (rest from reference TRBV5-6 and TRBJ2-6): DAGVTQSPTHLIKTRGQQVTLRCSPKSGHDTVSWYQQALGQGPQFIFQYYEEEERQRGNFPDRFSGHQFPNYSSELNVNALLLGDSALYLCASSFLSGANVLTFGAGSRLTVL.

The CDR3, as DNA: TGTGCCAGCAGTGCGATTACCAGGGAAGATGGCTACACCTTC. Amino acid sequence: CASSAITREDGYTF. This chain uses TRBV27 with TRBJ1-2; possibly TRBD1 for D (5 bases). The CDR3 contains 14 residues. Germline CDR1 reads MNHEY; CDR2 reads SMNVEV (reference sequence). Trimming left V 5 bases short and J 6 bases short, with 16 bases between.

The chain links TRBV2 to TRBJ1-5, with D possibly TRBD1 on 5 matching bases. The length of the CDR3 is 15 residues. Trimming stripped 3 bases from V and 2 bases from J, with 11 bases between. Per the germline V gene, CDR1 is SNHLY and CDR2 is FYNNEI. CDR3 region: CASSEGEVGNQPQHF. The CDR3 nucleotides read TGTGCCAGCAGTGAGGGGGAGGTCGGCAATCAGCCCCAGCATTTT.

Within the sample, this clone is medium-sized (0.01 to 0.1%). The chain has TRBV4-1 and TRBJ2-5, with 7 bases aligning to TRBD1. Germline CDR1 and CDR2: MGHRA and YSYEKL. There are 15 residues in the CDR3. J gave up 3 bases and V 0 bases, and 4 bases lay outside the gene matches. For the CDR3, the DNA is TGCGCCAGCAGCCAAGATGAAGGGACAGAAGAGACCCAGTACTTC. It encodes CASSQDEGTEETQYF.

This chain uses TRBV9 with TRBJ2-1; D might be TRBD2 (6 bases). Trimming removed 0 bases at V and 2 bases at J, with 15 bases between. Germline lookup yields CDR1 SGDLS and CDR2 YYNGEE. CDR3 size: 17 residues. The CDR3 bases are TGTGCCAGCAGCGTAGGAGGGACTCCTGGCACCTACAATGAGCAGTTCTTC. Its translation is CASSVGGTPGTYNEQFF.

The genes are TRBV6-5 and TRBJ2-2; maybe TRBD2 (6 bases). CDR1 and CDR2 (germline): MNHEY, SVGAGI. Trimming cost V 2 bases and J 0 bases, with 10 bases left between them. This CDR3 spans 16 amino acids. The CDR3 is CASSYGRGANTGELFF. The DNA for the CDR3 is TGTGCCAGCAGTTACGGGCGGGGTGCGAACACCGGGGAGCTGTTTTTT.

The V and J genes are TRBV9 and TRBJ2-3, with TRBD2 matching 7 bases. This CDR3 comprises 17 residues. After removal of 0 bases from V and 0 bases from J, the junction contained 7 bases not matched to a gene. Per germline, CDR1 SGDLS and CDR2 YYNGEE. The CDR3 bases are TGTGCCAGCAGCGTAGTAGGAACTAGCGCTAGCACAGATACGCAGTATTTT. Its protein is CASSVVGTSASTDTQYF.

The rearrangement uses TRBV2 and TRBJ1-3; D is perhaps TRBD1 (5 bases). Germline V gene data show CDR1 as SNHLY and CDR2 as FYNNEI. The CDR3 is 13 amino acids. The V and J ends lost 7 bases and 4 bases respectively, with 11 bases between them. The CDR3 protein is CASTGSPGNTIYF. The CDR3 coding sequence is TGTGCCAGCACAGGGTCGCCCGGAAACACCATATATTTT.

This clone was seen only a few times. The CDR3: CASSFSGGSYTF. For the CDR3, the DNA is TGTGCCAGCAGCTTCTCCGGCGGGAGCTACACCTTC. The V call is TRBV7-9, the J call TRBJ1-2, with D unclear. The germline CDR1 and CDR2 sequences are SEHNR and FQNEAQ (reference sequence). There are 12 residues in the CDR3. Deletions cut 3 bases from V and 9 bases from J, with 11 bases between. Full variable domain (remainder filled in from reference TRBV7-9 and TRBJ1-2): DTGVSQNPRHKITKRGQNVTFRCDPISEHNRLYWYRQTLGQGPEFLTYFQNEAQLEKSRLLSDRFSAERPKGSFSTLEIQRTEQGDSAMYLCASSFSGGSYTFGSGTRLTVV.

V usage is TRBV6-5 and J usage is TRBJ2-1; D is ambiguous. This CDR3 comprises 15 residues. With 0 bases removed from V and 1 base from J, the gap between germline ends came to 7 bases. Per germline, CDR1 MNHEY and CDR2 SVGAGI. The CDR3 coding sequence is TGTGCCAGCAGTTACTCCCCGGAGTCCTACAATGAGCAGTTCTTC. This translates into CASSYSPESYNEQFF.

This sequence joins TRBV5-6 and TRBJ2-5; the D is unclear. Trimming took 2 bases from V and 6 from J, leaving 11 bases between them. The CDR3 covers 13 residues. Per the germline V gene, CDR1 is SGHDT and CDR2 is YYEEEE. The CDR3 DNA is TGTGCCAGCAGCTTAGAACTTTTAAAGACCCAGTACTTC. This gives the protein CASSLELLKTQYF.

The chain recombines TRBV28 with TRBJ1-1; 7 bases are shared with TRBD1. The CDR3 sequence is 15 residues long. V dropped 7 bases and J dropped 0; count of bases not matched to a gene: 8. Germline V gives CDR1 MDHEN, CDR2 SYDVKM. The CDR3, as DNA: TGTGCCAGCACCCCGGTGGACAGGATGAACACTGAAGCTTTCTTT. Translation: CASTPVDRMNTEAFF.

This chain links TRBV18 with TRBJ1-6; D remains unclear. The CDR3 has 17 residues. Trimming took off 3 bases at V and 7 bases at J, with 19 bases between the two ends. Germline assignment: CDR1 KGHSH and CDR2 LQKENI. CDR3 loop: CASSPFFYEQTNSPLHF. For the CDR3, the DNA is TGTGCCAGCTCACCGTTTTTCTACGAACAGACGAATTCACCCCTCCACTTT.

This chain joins TRBV7-9 and TRBJ2-1, with D maybe TRBD1 (6 bases). The CDR3 length is 16 residues. Germline lookup yields CDR1 SEHNR and CDR2 FQNEAQ (reference sequence). V gave up 5 bases and J gave up 0 bases, with 14 bases separating them. CDR3 residues: CASSGDRSSSYNEQFF. In nucleotides, the CDR3 is TGTGCCAGCAGCGGCGACAGGTCCAGCTCCTACAATGAGCAGTTCTTC.

The rearrangement joins TRBV5-4 to TRBJ1-2; D is ambiguous. Germline V gives CDR1 SGHNT, CDR2 YYREEE (reference sequence). The V end lost 0 bases, the J end lost 8 bases, and 11 bases lay between the germline ends. This CDR3 has 13 amino acids. CDR3 DNA: TGTGCCAGCAGCTTGGGTTCGGGGTACGGCTACACCTTC. As protein: CASSLGSGYGYTF.